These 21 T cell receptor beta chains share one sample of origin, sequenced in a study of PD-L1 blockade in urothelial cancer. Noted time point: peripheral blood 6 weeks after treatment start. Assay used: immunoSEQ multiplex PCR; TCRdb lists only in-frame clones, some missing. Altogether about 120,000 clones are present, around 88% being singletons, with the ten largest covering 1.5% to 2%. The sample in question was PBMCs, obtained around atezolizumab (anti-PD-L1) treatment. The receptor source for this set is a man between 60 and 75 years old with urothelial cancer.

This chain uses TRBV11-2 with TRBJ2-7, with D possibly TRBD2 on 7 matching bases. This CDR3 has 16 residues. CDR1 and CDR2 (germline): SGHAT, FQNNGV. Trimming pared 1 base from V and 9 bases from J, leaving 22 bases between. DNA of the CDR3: TGTGCCAGCAGCTTAGCGGTGGGTACGGGGGGAGGGGGGCAGTACTTC. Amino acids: CASSLAVGTGGGGQYF.

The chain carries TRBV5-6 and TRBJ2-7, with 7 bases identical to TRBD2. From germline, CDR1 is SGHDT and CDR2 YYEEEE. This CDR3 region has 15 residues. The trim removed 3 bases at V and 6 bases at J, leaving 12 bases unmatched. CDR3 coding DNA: TGTGCCAGCAGCTGGGAGGGCAGGGTCGGTGTCGAGCAGTACTTC. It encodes CASSWEGRVGVEQYF. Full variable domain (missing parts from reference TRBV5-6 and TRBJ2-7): DAGVTQSPTHLIKTRGQQVTLRCSPKSGHDTVSWYQQALGQGPQFIFQYYEEEERQRGNFPDRFSGHQFPNYSSELNVNALLLGDSALYLCASSWEGRVGVEQYFGPGTRLTVT.

DNA for the CDR3: TGTGCCAGTAGTGTCGGGACAGGGGTTCGGGAGCAGTACTTC. Translating it yields CASSVGTGVREQYF. The rearrangement joins TRBV19 to TRBJ2-7; 10 bases agree with TRBD1. V lost 5 bases to trimming and J lost 7 bases; unmatched junction nucleotides: 8. The CDR3 spans 14 residues. From germline, CDR1 is LNHDA and CDR2 SQIVND (reference sequence).

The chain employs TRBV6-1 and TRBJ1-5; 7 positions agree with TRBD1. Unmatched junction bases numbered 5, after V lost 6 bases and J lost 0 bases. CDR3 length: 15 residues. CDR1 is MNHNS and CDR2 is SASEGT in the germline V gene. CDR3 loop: CASRLDRVSNQPQHF. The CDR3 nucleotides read TGTGCCAGCAGGTTAGACAGGGTTAGCAATCAGCCCCAGCATTTT.

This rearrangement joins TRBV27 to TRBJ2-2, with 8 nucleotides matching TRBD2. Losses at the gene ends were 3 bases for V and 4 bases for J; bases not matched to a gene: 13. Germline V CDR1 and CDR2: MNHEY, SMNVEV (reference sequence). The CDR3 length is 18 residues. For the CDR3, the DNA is TGTGCCAGCAGTTTGATTGGGGGCGGGGGGCCGGTCACCGGGGAGCTGTTTTTT. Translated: CASSLIGGGGPVTGELFF.

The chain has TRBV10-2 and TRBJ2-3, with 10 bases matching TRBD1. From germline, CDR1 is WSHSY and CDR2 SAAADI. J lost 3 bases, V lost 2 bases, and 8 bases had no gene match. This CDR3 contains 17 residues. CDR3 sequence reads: CASSEKIRTGGTDTQYF. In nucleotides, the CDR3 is TGCGCCAGCAGTGAGAAGATTAGGACAGGGGGGACAGATACGCAGTATTTT.

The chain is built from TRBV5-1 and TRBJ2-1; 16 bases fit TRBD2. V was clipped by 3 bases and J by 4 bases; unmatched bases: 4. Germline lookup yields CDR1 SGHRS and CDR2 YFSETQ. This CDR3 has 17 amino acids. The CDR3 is CASSSGLAGGLYNEQFF. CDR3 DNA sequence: TGCGCCAGCAGCTCGGGACTAGCGGGGGGGCTTTACAATGAGCAGTTCTTC.

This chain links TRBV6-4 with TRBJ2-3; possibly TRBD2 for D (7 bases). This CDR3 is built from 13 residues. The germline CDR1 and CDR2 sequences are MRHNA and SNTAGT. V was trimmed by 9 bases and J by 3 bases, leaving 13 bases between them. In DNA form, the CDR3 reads TGTGCCAGGAAGGGGGGGCTAACAGATACGCAGTATTTT. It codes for CARKGGLTDTQYF.

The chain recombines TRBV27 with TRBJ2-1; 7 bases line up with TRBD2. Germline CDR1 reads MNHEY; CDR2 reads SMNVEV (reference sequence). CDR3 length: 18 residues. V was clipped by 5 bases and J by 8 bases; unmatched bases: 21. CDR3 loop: CASSDNERTRWDEDEQFF. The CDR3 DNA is TGTGCCAGCAGTGATAATGAAAGGACTAGGTGGGATGAAGATGAGCAGTTCTTC.

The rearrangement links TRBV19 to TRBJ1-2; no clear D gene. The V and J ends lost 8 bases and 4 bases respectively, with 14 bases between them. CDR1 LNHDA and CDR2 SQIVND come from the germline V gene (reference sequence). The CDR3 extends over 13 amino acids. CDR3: CASGQDVPYGYTF. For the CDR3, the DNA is TGTGCCAGTGGGCAAGACGTTCCCTATGGCTACACCTTC.

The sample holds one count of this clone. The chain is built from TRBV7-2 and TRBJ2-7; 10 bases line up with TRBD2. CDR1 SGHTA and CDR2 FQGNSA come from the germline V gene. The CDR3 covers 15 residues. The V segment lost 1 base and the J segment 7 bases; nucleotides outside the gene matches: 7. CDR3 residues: CASSLGLAGGGEQYF. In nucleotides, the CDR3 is TGTGCCAGCAGCTTAGGGTTAGCGGGGGGCGGGGAGCAGTACTTC.

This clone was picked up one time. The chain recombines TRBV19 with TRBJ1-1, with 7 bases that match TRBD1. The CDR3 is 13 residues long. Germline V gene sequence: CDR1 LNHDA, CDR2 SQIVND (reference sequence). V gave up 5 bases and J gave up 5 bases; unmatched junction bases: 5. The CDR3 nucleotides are TGTGCCAGTAGTGAGACAGGGTTAACTGAAGCTTTCTTT. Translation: CASSETGLTEAFF. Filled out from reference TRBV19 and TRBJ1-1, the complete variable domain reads DGGITQSPKYLFRKEGQNVTLSCEQNLNHDAMYWYRQDPGQGLRLIYYSQIVNDFQKGDIAEGYSVSREKKESFPLTVTSAQKNPTAFYLCASSETGLTEAFFGQGTRLTVV.

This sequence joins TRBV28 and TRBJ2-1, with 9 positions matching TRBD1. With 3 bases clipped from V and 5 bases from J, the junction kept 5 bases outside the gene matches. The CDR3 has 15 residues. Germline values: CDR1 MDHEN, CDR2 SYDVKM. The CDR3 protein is CASSFPRQGDNEQFF. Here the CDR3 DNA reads TGTGCCAGCAGTTTCCCCCGACAGGGGGACAATGAGCAGTTCTTC.

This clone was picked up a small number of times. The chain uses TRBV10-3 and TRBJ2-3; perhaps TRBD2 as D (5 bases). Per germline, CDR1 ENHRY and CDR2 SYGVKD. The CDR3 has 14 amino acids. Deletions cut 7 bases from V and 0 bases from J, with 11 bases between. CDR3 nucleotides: TGTGCCATCACCCCGGGATCTAGCACAGATACGCAGTATTTT. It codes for CAITPGSSTDTQYF.

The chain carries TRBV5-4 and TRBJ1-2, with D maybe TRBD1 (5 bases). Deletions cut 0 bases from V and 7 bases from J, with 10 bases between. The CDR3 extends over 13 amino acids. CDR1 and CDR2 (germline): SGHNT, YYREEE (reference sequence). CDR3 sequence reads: CASSLGQTSGYTF. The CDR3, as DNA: TGTGCCAGCAGCTTGGGACAGACCAGTGGCTACACCTTC.

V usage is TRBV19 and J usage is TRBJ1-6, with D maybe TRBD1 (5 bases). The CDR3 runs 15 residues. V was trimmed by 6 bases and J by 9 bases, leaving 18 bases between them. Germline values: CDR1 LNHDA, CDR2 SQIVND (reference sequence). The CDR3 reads CASSDSQGAGSPLHF. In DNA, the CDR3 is TGTGCCAGTAGCGACTCCCAGGGAGCGGGTTCACCCCTCCACTTT.

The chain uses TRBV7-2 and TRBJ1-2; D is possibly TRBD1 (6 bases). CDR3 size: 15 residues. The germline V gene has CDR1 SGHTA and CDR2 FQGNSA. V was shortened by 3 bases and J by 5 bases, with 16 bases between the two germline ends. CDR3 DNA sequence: TGTGCCAGCAGCTTGGCCGAGGGAGGGGGGTATGGCTACACCTTC. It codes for CASSLAEGGGYGYTF. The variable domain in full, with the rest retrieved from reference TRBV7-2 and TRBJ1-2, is GAGVSQSPSNKVTEKGKDVELRCDPISGHTALYWYRQSLGQGLEFLIYFQGNSAPDKSGLPSDRFSAERTGGSVSTLTIQRTQQEDSAVYLCASSLAEGGGYGYTFGSGTRLTVV.

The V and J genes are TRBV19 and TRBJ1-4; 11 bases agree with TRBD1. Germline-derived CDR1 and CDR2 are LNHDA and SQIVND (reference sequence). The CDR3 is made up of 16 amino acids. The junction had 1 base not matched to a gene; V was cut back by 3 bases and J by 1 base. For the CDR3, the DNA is TGTGCCAGTAGTATGGGACAGGGGGGAACTAATGAAAAACTGTTTTTT. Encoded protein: CASSMGQGGTNEKLFF.

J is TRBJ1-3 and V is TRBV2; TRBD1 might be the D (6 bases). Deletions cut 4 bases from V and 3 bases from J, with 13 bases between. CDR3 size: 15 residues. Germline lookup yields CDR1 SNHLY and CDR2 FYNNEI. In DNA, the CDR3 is TGTGCCAGCAGTGTCCCCGGGGACAATGGAAACACCATATATTTT. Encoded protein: CASSVPGDNGNTIYF.

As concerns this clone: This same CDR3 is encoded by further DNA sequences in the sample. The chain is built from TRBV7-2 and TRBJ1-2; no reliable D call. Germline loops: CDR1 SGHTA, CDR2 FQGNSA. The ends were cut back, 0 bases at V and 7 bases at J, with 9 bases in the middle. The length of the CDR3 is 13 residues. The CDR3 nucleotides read TGTGCCAGCAGCTTAGCTGGGGAGGGTGGCTACACCTTC. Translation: CASSLAGEGGYTF.

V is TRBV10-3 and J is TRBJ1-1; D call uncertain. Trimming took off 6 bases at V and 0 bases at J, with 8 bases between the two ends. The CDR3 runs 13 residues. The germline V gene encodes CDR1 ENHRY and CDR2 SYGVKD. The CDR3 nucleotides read TGTGCCATCAGCGGGGAGATGAACACTGAAGCTTTCTTT. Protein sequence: CAISGEMNTEAFF.